The 25 T cell receptor beta chains listed next were all sequenced from one sample in a study of cytomegalovirus exposure and HLA in healthy donors (dated by TCRdb to about 2017). Receptor libraries were prepared by the immunoSEQ multiplex PCR assay. The multiplex PCR relied on a mix of 60 forward primers for TCR Vbeta segments and 13 reverse primers for TCR Jbeta segments. Imported from immuneACCESS, the table was reduced by TCRdb to in-frame sequences with V and J called. These copies leave out some clones; in studies compared against another copy, an unresolved V gene accounts for under half, and the cause of the remainder is not known. Counted in this sample were roughly 200,000 clones; around 80% of them appeared once. The ten largest make up more than 5.5% of the sample. Input material: PBMCs. The receptor set was obtained from a man in his forties in good health and CMV-seronegative.

V usage is TRBV11-3 and J usage is TRBJ2-5; D call uncertain. V gave up 2 bases and J gave up 1 base, with 5 bases separating them. The CDR3 extends over 13 amino acids. Germline assignment: CDR1 SGHNT and CDR2 YENEEA. CDR3 DNA: TGTGCCAGCAGCTTAAACATCCAAGAGACCCAGTACTTC. Translated: CASSLNIQETQYF.

This clone was counted a few times. Here the CDR3 DNA reads TGCGCCAGCAGCGCAGGGTCGTTTAGCGCTTTCTTT. Residues: CASSAGSFSAFF. The rearrangement uses TRBV10-2 and TRBJ1-1, with D tentatively TRBD1 (5 bases). CDR1 and CDR2 from the germline V gene are WSHSY and SAAADI. The ends were cut back, 6 bases at V and 11 bases at J, with 16 bases in the middle. The CDR3 has 12 amino acids.

About this clone: The sample carries other DNA sequences with the same CDR3. The chain links TRBV4-1 to TRBJ2-5; 10 bases match TRBD2. CDR3 length equals 17 residues. J lost 1 base, V lost 4 bases, and 9 bases had no gene match. Germline CDR1 and CDR2: MGHRA and YSYEKL. CDR3 region: CASSPGGTSVIQETQYF. CDR3 DNA: TGCGCCAGCAGCCCGGGGGGGACTAGCGTTATCCAAGAGACCCAGTACTTC.

V gene TRBV28 combines with J gene TRBJ1-1; D gene uncertain. CDR3 size: 13 residues. Trimming took off 7 bases at V and 2 bases at J, with 11 bases between the two ends. The germline CDR1 and CDR2 sequences are MDHEN and SYDVKM. The CDR3, as DNA: TGTGCCAGCAATGTTCCTTTCAACACTGAAGCTTTCTTT. Protein sequence: CASNVPFNTEAFF.

This sequence joins TRBV6-5 and TRBJ2-5; tentatively, D is TRBD2 (6 bases). CDR3 length equals 13 residues. The V end lost 5 bases, the J end lost 1 base, and 8 bases lay between the germline ends. From germline, CDR1 is MNHEY and CDR2 SVGAGI. The CDR3 DNA follows: TGTGCCAGCAGTCGTAGCGGCCAAGAGACCCAGTACTTC. This encodes CASSRSGQETQYF.

This rearrangement joins TRBV15 to TRBJ2-2; D remains ambiguous. Trimming shortened V by 0 bases and J by 0 bases, and 17 bases separated the two germline ends. The germline gives CDR1 LNHNV, CDR2 YYDKDF (reference sequence). The CDR3 runs to 19 residues. CDR3 DNA: TGTGCCACCAGCAGAGACCAACAGCCGGCAGCTGCGAACACCGGGGAGCTGTTTTTT. It yields the protein CATSRDQQPAAANTGELFF.

DNA of the CDR3: TGTGCCATCAGTGGGACTAGCGGAACCTACGAGCAGTACTTC. It encodes CAISGTSGTYEQYF. The chain employs TRBV10-3 and TRBJ2-7; 10 bases are a match to TRBD2. The germline V gene encodes CDR1 ENHRY and CDR2 SYGVKD. Losses at the gene ends were 4 bases for V and 2 bases for J; bases not matched to a gene: 2. The CDR3 consists of 14 residues.

The chain combines TRBV29-1 with TRBJ2-1, with TRBD1 identical over 9 bases. The CDR3 has 17 residues. V lost 3 bases to trimming and J lost 6 bases; unmatched junction nucleotides: 15. Germline CDR1 and CDR2: SQVTM and ANQGSEA. The CDR3 loop reads CSVERSRARDRVNEQFF. The CDR3 region has the DNA TGCAGCGTTGAGAGAAGTAGGGCCCGGGACAGGGTCAATGAGCAGTTCTTC.

V usage is TRBV7-8 and J usage is TRBJ1-5, with TRBD1 matching 8 bases. Losses at the gene ends were 4 bases for V and 0 bases for J; bases not matched to a gene: 5. The CDR3 has 16 amino acids. Germline-derived CDR1 and CDR2 are SGHVS and FQNEAQ. CDR3 nucleotides: TGTGCCAGCAGCTACCGACAGGGGTATAGCAATCAGCCCCAGCATTTT. Amino acid sequence: CASSYRQGYSNQPQHF.

The chain employs TRBV4-1 and TRBJ2-2; TRBD2 matches at 10 bases. V trimming: 0 bases; J trimming: 7 bases; junction bases outside the gene matches: 8. This CDR3 has 17 residues. Germline loops: CDR1 MGHRA, CDR2 YSYEKL. This chain's CDR3 is CASSQDEASGGGGELFF. In DNA form, the CDR3 reads TGCGCCAGCAGCCAAGATGAGGCTAGCGGGGGAGGCGGGGAGCTGTTTTTT.

The chain joins TRBV15 to TRBJ1-1; D unclear. With 4 bases removed from V and 2 bases from J, the gap between germline ends came to 14 bases. In germline, CDR1 is LNHNV, CDR2 YYDKDF (reference sequence). There are 15 residues in the CDR3. The CDR3 nucleotides are TGTGCCACCAGCAACGGGCGGAGGCTTAACACTGAAGCTTTCTTT. Translation gives CATSNGRRLNTEAFF.

The chain uses TRBV20-1 and TRBJ1-2; D is undetermined. Trimming took off 6 bases at V and 7 bases at J, with 12 bases between the two ends. The CDR3 runs to 11 residues. CDR1 is DFQATT, CDR2 SNEGSKA, per germline (reference sequence). The CDR3 DNA reads as TGCAGTGCCAGTCAGGTCGGTGGCTACACCTTC. Its protein product is CSASQVGGYTF.

The chain links TRBV6-1 to TRBJ2-4; 9 positions match TRBD2. This CDR3 spans 19 amino acids. Germline V gives CDR1 MNHNS, CDR2 SASEGT. The trim removed 4 bases at V and 0 bases at J, leaving 13 bases unmatched. The DNA of the CDR3 is TGTGCCAGCAGTGTATCTGAAGCGGGAGGACTTCTAGCCAAAAACATTCAGTACTTC. As protein: CASSVSEAGGLLAKNIQYF.

This rearrangement joins TRBV13 to TRBJ2-7, with no clear D. Germline lookup yields CDR1 PRHDT and CDR2 FYEKMQ (reference sequence). V was clipped by 2 bases and J by 4 bases, with 12 bases between them. The CDR3 length is 14 residues. The CDR3 loop is CASSLSRLSYEQYF. CDR3 coding DNA: TGTGCCAGCAGCTTAAGCCGACTCTCATACGAGCAGTACTTC.

V and J are TRBV7-9 and TRBJ2-7; 9 bases align to TRBD1. The CDR3 contains 14 residues. J was trimmed by 7 bases and V by 5 bases; bases with no gene match: 9. Germline CDR1 is SEHNR and CDR2 is FQNEAQ (reference sequence). Written as DNA, the CDR3 is TGTGCCAGCAGCCCCCCGACAGGGGGACAAGAGCAGTACTTC. Translating it yields CASSPPTGGQEQYF.

This rearrangement joins TRBV19 to TRBJ1-1, with TRBD1 matching over 9 bases. CDR3 length: 14 residues. Germline CDR1 LNHDA, CDR2 SQIVND (reference sequence). Unmatched junction bases numbered 4, after V lost 4 bases and J lost 4 bases. CDR3 DNA: TGTGCCAGTAGTAACAGGGGGCTTAGCACTGAAGCTTTCTTT. It specifies CASSNRGLSTEAFF. The full variable domain, rest sourced from reference TRBV19 and TRBJ1-1, is DGGITQSPKYLFRKEGQNVTLSCEQNLNHDAMYWYRQDPGQGLRLIYYSQIVNDFQKGDIAEGYSVSREKKESFPLTVTSAQKNPTAFYLCASSNRGLSTEAFFGQGTRLTVV.

The CDR3 DNA follows: TGCGCCAGCAGCCAAGAACACGGTTTCCGGGACAGTCGATACAATGAGCAGTTCTTC. Encoded protein: CASSQEHGFRDSRYNEQFF. The V call is TRBV4-3, the J call TRBJ2-1, with 7 positions matching TRBD1. Germline assignment: CDR1 LGHNA and CDR2 YSLEER. V was pared by 0 bases and J by 4 bases, with 15 bases of the junction left unmatched. CDR3 length: 19 residues.

This chain connects TRBV7-2 to TRBJ1-2; D call uncertain. This CDR3 comprises 16 residues. Germline CDR1 SGHTA, CDR2 FQGNSA. Trimming cost V 3 bases and J 4 bases, with 18 bases left between them. CDR3 DNA: TGTGCCAGCAGCTTCGTGTGGGCCGCCTCTTTCTATGGCTACACCTTC. Translating gives CASSFVWAASFYGYTF.

The chain combines TRBV10-2 with TRBJ2-3; 12 bases align to TRBD2. Unmatched junction bases numbered 13, after V lost 7 bases and J lost 2 bases. Germline loops: CDR1 WSHSY, CDR2 SAAADI. This CDR3 comprises 18 residues. The CDR3 protein is CASNRPLRLAGATDTQYF. The CDR3 DNA is TGCGCCAGCAACCGCCCCCTTCGACTAGCGGGAGCCACAGATACGCAGTATTTT.

The rearrangement links TRBV11-3 to TRBJ1-5; D gene uncertain. CDR1 is SGHNT and CDR2 is YENEEA in the germline V gene. V gave up 0 bases and J gave up 5 bases, with 5 bases separating them. The CDR3 has 13 amino acids. The CDR3 nucleotides read TGTGCCAGCAGCTTAGAGGAGGATCAGCCCCAGCATTTT. Translating gives CASSLEEDQPQHF.

The CDR3 sequence is CSGRVRETQYF. In DNA form, the CDR3 reads TGCAGTGGACGGGTTCGGGAGACCCAGTACTTC. The rearrangement uses TRBV20-1 and TRBJ2-5, with D unresolved. The CDR3 has 11 amino acids. In germline, CDR1 is DFQATT, CDR2 SNEGSKA (reference sequence). Trimming took 7 bases from V and 5 from J, leaving 11 bases between them.

J is TRBJ2-7 and V is TRBV7-2; D is ambiguous. The CDR3 sequence is 12 residues long. Germline lookup yields CDR1 SGHTA and CDR2 FQGNSA. V lost 4 bases, J lost 1 base, and 5 bases lay in between. This CDR3 reads CASSSNSYEQYF. In nucleotides, the CDR3 is TGTGCCAGCAGCTCAAATTCCTACGAGCAGTACTTC.

V usage is TRBV2 and J usage is TRBJ2-7; 9 bases align to TRBD1. The length of the CDR3 is 14 residues. V dropped 7 bases and J dropped 1; count of bases not matched to a gene: 5. Germline CDR1 SNHLY, CDR2 FYNNEI. Here the CDR3 DNA reads TGTGCCAGCATTTTGACAGGGGGGTCCTACGAGCAGTACTTC. Its translation: CASILTGGSYEQYF.

The CDR3 loop reads CASDRGQETQYF. CDR3 nucleotide sequence: TGTGCCTCCGACAGGGGTCAAGAGACCCAGTACTTC. The rearrangement links TRBV30 to TRBJ2-5, with TRBD1 identical over 8 bases. The length of the CDR3 is 12 residues. Germline values: CDR1 GTSNPN, CDR2 SVGIG (reference sequence). V dropped 7 bases and J dropped 2; count of bases not matched to a gene: 3.

This sequence joins TRBV5-1 and TRBJ2-7; 7 bases fit TRBD1. This CDR3 spans 14 amino acids. Germline loops: CDR1 SGHRS, CDR2 YFSETQ. Trimming removed 4 bases from V and 2 bases from J; junction bases left unmatched: 6. The DNA for the CDR3 is TGCGCCAGCAGCCGGAGGACAGGAGCCTACGAGCAGTACTTC. Protein sequence: CASSRRTGAYEQYF. Filled out from reference TRBV5-1 and TRBJ2-7, the complete variable domain reads KAGVTQTPRYLIKTRGQQVTLSCSPISGHRSVSWYQQTPGQGLQFLFEYFSETQRNKGNFPGRFSGRQFSNSRSEMNVSTLELGDSALYLCASSRRTGAYEQYFGPGTRLTVT.